This T cell receptor (beta chain) was recovered during a study of control samples from healthy donors and cancer patients (dated by TCRdb to about 2020). About this clone itself: The clone's antigen remains unknown. No quality values exist for individual bases; no much larger clone is one base distant.

Libraries came from the immunoSEQ multiplex PCR assay. TCRdb took this table from immuneACCESS and kept in-frame rearrangements with V and J called. Such tables lack part of the clones; where checked against another copy, unresolved V genes explain under half of the gap, and the rest is unexplained. This sample has about 84,000 clones in its table, and 90% to 95% of those were observed once. The top ten clonotypes cover around 17% of the sample. Cut back by 4 bases and 1 base, the V and J ends lie 10 bases apart. The CDR3 spans 14 residues, from the cysteine through the phenylalanine. Just the 42-base CDR3 DNA is kept, in frame starting at base 1. The germline V gene (reference sequence) provides CDR1 LNHDA and CDR2 SQIVND.

The specimen was blood. Recombination connected TRBV19 to TRBJ1-1; 6 matching bases give a weak D call of TRBD1. This sequence originates from a man aged 50 to 59 in good health. The DNA sequence is TGTGCCAGTAGTAGGGACACATCGAACACTGAAGCTTTCTTT. The resulting protein is CASSRDTSNTEAFF.